Listed below are T cell receptor beta chains from one sample, sequenced in a study of cytomegalovirus exposure and HLA in healthy donors. The data were produced by immunoSEQ multiplex PCR, yet TCRdb's version contains in-frame clones alone and is incomplete. The repertoire holds some 80,000 clones, approximately 96% seen once, with 1.3% in the top ten. The sample consisted of PBMCs. These receptors originate from a woman between 18 and 29 years old in good health and CMV-seronegative. Each CDR3 is given with its conserved first and last residue. Each record gives: V gene, D gene, clone size, J gene, CDR3 DNA, CDR3 protein. D genes are given only for firm matches. A row's size may be missing; if present it is once, few, many or a size class.

TRBV12-5	TRBD2	NA	TRBJ2-1	TGTGCTAGTGGTTTCGGGGGACTAGCGGGAATATACAATGAGCAGTTCTTC	CASGFGGLAGIYNEQFF
TRBV21-1	NA	NA	TRBJ1-1	TGTGCCAGCAGCAACGGCCCCGGGGGGGATGAAGCTTTCTTT	CASSNGPGGDEAFF
TRBV11-2	TRBD2	NA	TRBJ2-7	TGTGCCAGCAGCTTAGGTAATAGCGGGACCTACGAGCAGTACTTC	CASSLGNSGTYEQYF
TRBV9	NA	NA	TRBJ2-3	TGTGCCAGCAGCGTGAAGTTAGAACCACCCACAGATACGCAGTATTTT	CASSVKLEPPTDTQYF
TRBV6-4	NA	once	TRBJ1-4	TGTGCCAGCAGCACCAGGGCCCCGAGGGAAAAACTGTTTTTT	CASSTRAPREKLFF
TRBV10-3	NA	NA	TRBJ1-3	TGTGCCATCCACACAGCATACACCATATATTTT	CAIHTAYTIYF
TRBV6-5	NA	NA	TRBJ2-3	TGTGCCAGCAGCCCTTTCCACGGGGCAGATACGCAGTATTTT	CASSPFHGADTQYF
TRBV28	TRBD1	NA	TRBJ1-4	TGTGCCAGCCTGCGGACAGGGGGCGCCGGGTGGGGTGAAAAACTGTTTTTT	CASLRTGGAGWGEKLFF
TRBV6-4	NA	few	TRBJ1-6	TGTGCCAGCAGTGACTCTGGCTATTCACCCCTCCACTTT	CASSDSGYSPLHF
TRBV19	NA	NA	TRBJ2-1	TGTGCCAGCTCAGTTGCGGGGATTAACAATGAGCAGTTCTTC	CASSVAGINNEQFF
TRBV5-6	NA	NA	TRBJ2-1	TGTGCCAGCAGCTTTTTTATGACTGGGGGCAACAATGAGCAGTTCTTC	CASSFFMTGGNNEQFF
TRBV12-2	NA	once	TRBJ2-1	TGTGCAAGTCGCCCAAACCCCACTAGCGCCCGACCTAATGAGCAGTTCTTC	CASRPNPTSARPNEQFF
TRBV15	TRBD1	NA	TRBJ2-2	TGTGCCACCAGCAGAGACAGGGGGCTTACCGGGGAGCTGTTTTTT	CATSRDRGLTGELFF
TRBV30	NA	NA	TRBJ2-1	TGTGCCTGGGGCCATGTCGCGAGAGGCAATGAGCAGTTCTTC	CAWGHVARGNEQFF
TRBV6-5	NA	NA	TRBJ2-1	TGTGCCAGCAGTTCCCGGATAGGGGTGAAGGGAAATGAGCAGTTCTTC	CASSSRIGVKGNEQFF
TRBV7-2	TRBD2	NA	TRBJ2-7	TGTGCCAGCAGCTTAGCTAGCGGGAGCTCCTACGAGCAGTACTTC	CASSLASGSSYEQYF
TRBV2	TRBD2	NA	TRBJ2-5	TGTGCCAGCAATGTAGCGGGAGGGCCTGGCGAGACCCAGTACTTC	CASNVAGGPGETQYF
TRBV6-5	NA	NA	TRBJ2-7	TGTGCCAGCAGTTACTCGATCGGGTCATACGAGCAGTACTTC	CASSYSIGSYEQYF
TRBV19	TRBD1	NA	TRBJ1-5	TGTGCCAGTAACCCGATACAGGGGAGCAATCAGCCCCAGCATTTT	CASNPIQGSNQPQHF
TRBV5-1	TRBD2	NA	TRBJ2-1	TGCGCCAGCAGCTTCCGAGCGGGAGTGGACAATGAGCAGTTCTTC	CASSFRAGVDNEQFF
TRBV11-3	TRBD2	NA	TRBJ2-2	TGTGCCAGCAGCTTATGGACTAGCGGGGGACGGGAGGAGCTGTTTTTT	CASSLWTSGGREELFF
TRBV7-9	NA	NA	TRBJ1-1	TGTGCCAGCAGTTCACTATGGAACACTGAAGCTTTCTTT	CASSSLWNTEAFF
TRBV19	TRBD2	NA	TRBJ2-7	TGTGCCAGTAGTATCATAACTAGCGGGACGGACGAGCAGTACTTC	CASSIITSGTDEQYF
TRBV5-1	TRBD1	NA	TRBJ2-6	TGCGCCAGCAGCGCGACAGGGGTCCGCTCTGGGGCCAACGTCCTGACTTTC	CASSATGVRSGANVLTF
TRBV29-1	TRBD1	NA	TRBJ2-3	TGCAGCGCCACGGGACAGGCGGTCTCAAGCACAGATACGCAGTATTTT	CSATGQAVSSTDTQYF
TRBV28	TRBD1	once	TRBJ2-7	TGTGCCAGCAGTACTCCCGGGACAGGGGCCTACGAGCAGTACTTC	CASSTPGTGAYEQYF
TRBV27	TRBD1	NA	TRBJ2-7	TGTGCCAGCAGTATAGTTTGGGGACAGTCCTACGAGCAGTACTTC	CASSIVWGQSYEQYF
TRBV28	TRBD2	NA	TRBJ2-7	TGTGCCAGCCACTCGACTAGCGGGTATTCCTACGAGCAGTACTTC	CASHSTSGYSYEQYF
TRBV7-6	TRBD1	NA	TRBJ2-6	TGTGCCAGCAGCGCGGGACAGGTTCTCGCCGGGGCCAACGTCCTGACTTTC	CASSAGQVLAGANVLTF
TRBV27	TRBD1	NA	TRBJ1-2	TGTGCCAGCAGTTTATCGGATGGGACAGGTCCCAACTATGGCTACACCTTC	CASSLSDGTGPNYGYTF
TRBV11-2	NA	NA	TRBJ1-1	TGTGCCAGCAGCTCAAAGCCAGGGTGGATGAACACTGAAGCTTTCTTT	CASSSKPGWMNTEAFF